The source of this T cell receptor beta chain is a study of blood T cell repertoires in COVID-19. The wider study: There were acute and convalescent COVID-19 samples, and they came from the United States, Italy and Spain. Nucleic acid was either cDNA or gDNA, and it came from T cells, B-cell-depleted T cells, or PBMCs.

Per the study methods: The assay estimated nucleated cells by amplifying reference gene primers. TCRdb keeps only in-frame clones here, not all; method: immunoSEQ multiplex PCR. V and J calls and clone size are copied from that table; D and trimming were computed from the DNA. The profile shows some 250,000 clones, roughly 86% of them singletons. V lost 0 bases, J lost 7 bases, and 6 bases stayed unmatched. The CDR3 spans 15 residues. The chain couples TRBV23-1 to TRBJ1-5; 7 bases agree with TRBD1. TRBV23-1 is labeled an ORF, and its function is uncertain. This receptor was obtained from a woman in her twenties or thirties who had recovered from COVID-19. The specimen was peripheral blood. CDR3 nucleotides: TGCGCCAGCAGTCAATCGACAGGGTACGGACAGCCCCAGCATTTT. As protein: CASSQSTGYGQPQHF.